The 2 T cell receptor beta chains below all came from one sample that was sequenced in a study of metastatic and nonmetastatic thyroid tumors. Among the patients, none had received any treatment before thyroid surgery. TCRdb reanalyzed the PCR reads via MiXCR. The sample records approximately 17,000 clones, 26% being singletons. The sequencing sample was made of tumor tissue. The receptors originated from a female donor with papillary thyroid cancer or a benign thyroid nodule (not recorded which). Some clones in this sample may be carry-over from other donors' samples.

In this sample, this clone turned up many times. This chain joins TRBV5-1 and TRBJ2-7; D gene unclear. Germline CDR1 and CDR2: SGHRS and YFSETQ. The ends were cut back, 4 bases at V and 6 bases at J, with 14 bases in the middle. This CDR3 has 13 amino acids. For the CDR3, the DNA is TGCGCCAGCAGCAACGACGGACGGGCCGAGCAGTACTTC. Its protein product is CASSNDGRAEQYF.

This clone was seen more than once but under ten times. The chain employs TRBV6-1 and TRBJ1-1; tentatively, D is TRBD1 (5 bases). CDR1 and CDR2 (germline): MNHNS, SASEGT. The CDR3 covers 13 residues. Trimming removed 5 bases from V and 4 bases from J, with 11 bases in between. The DNA for the CDR3 is TGTGCCAGCAGTTTTGTTAGGGGCACTGAAGCTTTCTTT. It yields the protein CASSFVRGTEAFF.